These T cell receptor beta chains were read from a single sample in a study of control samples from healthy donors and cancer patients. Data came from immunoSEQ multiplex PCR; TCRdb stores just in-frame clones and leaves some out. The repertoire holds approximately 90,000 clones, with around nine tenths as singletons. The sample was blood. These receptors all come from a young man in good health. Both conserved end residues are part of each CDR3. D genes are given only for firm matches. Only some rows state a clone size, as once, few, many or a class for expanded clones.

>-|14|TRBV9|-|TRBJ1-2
TGTGCCAGCAGCCCCGAGGGAGGGTGGGAAGGCTACACCTTC
CASSPEGGWEGYTF
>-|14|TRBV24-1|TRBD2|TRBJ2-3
TGTGCCACCAGTGACACTCGACTAGCTAGTACGCAGTATTTT
CATSDTRLASTQYF
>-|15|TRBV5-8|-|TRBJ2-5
TGTGCCAGCAGCTTGTGGCAGGCTCTGGGGGAGACCCAGTACTTC
CASSLWQALGETQYF
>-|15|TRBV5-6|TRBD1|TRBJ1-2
TGTGCCAGCAGTTCCGCCCGACAGGGCTCTTATGGCTACACCTTC
CASSSARQGSYGYTF
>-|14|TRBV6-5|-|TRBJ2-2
TGTGCCAGCAGTTACTCCTGGCTTGACGGGGAGCTGTTTTTT
CASSYSWLDGELFF
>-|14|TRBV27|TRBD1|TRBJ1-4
TGTGCCAGCAGCCGACAGGGGATTAATGAAAAACTGTTTTTT
CASSRQGINEKLFF
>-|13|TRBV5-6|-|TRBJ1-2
TGTGCCAGCAGCTTGGAAACAGTGACTGGCTACACCTTC
CASSLETVTGYTF
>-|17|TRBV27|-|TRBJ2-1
TGTGCCAGCAGCGCCACCGCGACGGTGAGCTCCTACAATGAGCAGTTCTTC
CASSATATVSSYNEQFF
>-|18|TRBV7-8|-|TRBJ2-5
TGTGCCAGCAGCTTAGCGTGGGAACCGGGATCCTATAAAGAGACCCAGTACTTC
CASSLAWEPGSYKETQYF
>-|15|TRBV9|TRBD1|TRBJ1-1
TGTGCCAGCAGCACTTGGGACAGGGTGAACACTGAAGCTTTCTTT
CASSTWDRVNTEAFF
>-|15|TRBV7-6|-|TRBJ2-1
TGTGCCAGCAGCCGGGGGCGGCGTCCTTACAATGAGCAGTTCTTC
CASSRGRRPYNEQFF
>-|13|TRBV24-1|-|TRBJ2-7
TGTGCCACCCCGGGACAAAGCTCCTACGAGCAGTACTTC
CATPGQSSYEQYF
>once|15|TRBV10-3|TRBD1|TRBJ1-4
TGTGCCATCAGTGACCTACAGGGGGCAGGGGAAAAACTGTTTTTT
CAISDLQGAGEKLFF
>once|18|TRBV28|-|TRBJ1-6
TGTGCCAGCAGCCCCCGCGGGGGGTCGCATTGGGGTGATTCACCCCTCCACTTT
CASSPRGGSHWGDSPLHF
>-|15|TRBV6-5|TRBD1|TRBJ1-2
TGTGCCAGCAGTAGCCCGGGACAGACTAACTATGGCTACACCTTC
CASSSPGQTNYGYTF
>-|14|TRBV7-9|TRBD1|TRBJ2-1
TGTGCCAGCAGCGGCTTGGACAGGGGCAATGAGCAGTTCTTC
CASSGLDRGNEQFF
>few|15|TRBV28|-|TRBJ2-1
TGTGCCAGCAGTGGCAGGGGGGGGCTGGACAATGAGCAGTTCTTC
CASSGRGGLDNEQFF
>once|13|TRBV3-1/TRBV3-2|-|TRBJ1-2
TGTGCCAGCAGCTCCGGGGGGCCCTATGGCTACACCTTC
CASSSGGPYGYTF
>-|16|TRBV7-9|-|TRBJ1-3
TGTGCCAGCAGCCCCCGCGGACATATCTCTGGAAACACCATATATTTT
CASSPRGHISGNTIYF
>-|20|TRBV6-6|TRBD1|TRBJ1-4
TGTGCCAGCAGTCGAGAGACAGGGGGCGATCTCACCACCACTAATGAAAAACTGTTTTTT
CASSRETGGDLTTTNEKLFF
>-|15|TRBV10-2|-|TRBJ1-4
TGCGCCAGCAGTGAGGCGGCAGGCCCTAGTGAAAAACTGTTTTTT
CASSEAAGPSEKLFF
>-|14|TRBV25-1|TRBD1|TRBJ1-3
TGTGCCAGCTCGGGACAGGGGCTTGGAAACACCATATATTTT
CASSGQGLGNTIYF
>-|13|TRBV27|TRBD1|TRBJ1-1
TGTGCCAGCAGTCGACAGGGGGCCACTGAAGCTTTCTTT
CASSRQGATEAFF
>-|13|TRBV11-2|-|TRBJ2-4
TGTGCCAGCAGTCCGGACAGAAAAAACATTCAGTACTTC
CASSPDRKNIQYF
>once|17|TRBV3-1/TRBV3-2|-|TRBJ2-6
TGTGCCAGCAGCCAGGAGGGATCGACCTCTGGGGCCAACGTCCTGACTTTC
CASSQEGSTSGANVLTF
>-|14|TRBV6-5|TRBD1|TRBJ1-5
TGTGCCAGCAGAGGGACAGGGGACAATCAGCCCCAGCATTTT
CASRGTGDNQPQHF
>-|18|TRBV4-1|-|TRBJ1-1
TGCGCCAGCAGCCAAGGACTTCTTTCCAGGGTAAGGAACACTGAAGCTTTCTTT
CASSQGLLSRVRNTEAFF
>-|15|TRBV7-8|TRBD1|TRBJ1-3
TGTGCCAGCAGCTCCGGACAGGGGACTGGAAACACCATATATTTT
CASSSGQGTGNTIYF
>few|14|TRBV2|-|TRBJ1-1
TGTGCCAGTCGCCGTGGGGGCTCGCGAACTGAAGCTTTCTTT
CASRRGGSRTEAFF
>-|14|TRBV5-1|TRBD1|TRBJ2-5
TGCGCCAGCAGCCCGGGGACAGGGAAGGAGACCCAGTACTTC
CASSPGTGKETQYF
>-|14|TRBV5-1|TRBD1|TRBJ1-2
TGCGCCAGCAGCGGGACAGGGAGGGGCGATGGCTACACCTTC
CASSGTGRGDGYTF
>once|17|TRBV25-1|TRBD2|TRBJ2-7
TGTGCCAGCAGCCCAAACCCCCGGGGTAGCGGGCCCTACGAGCAGTACTTC
CASSPNPRGSGPYEQYF
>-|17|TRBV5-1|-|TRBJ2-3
TGCGCCAGCAGCTATGGACAGGGAGCGGGGGGAGGAGATACGCAGTATTTT
CASSYGQGAGGGDTQYF
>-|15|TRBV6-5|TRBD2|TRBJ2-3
TGTGCCAGCCTCCCTCTAGCGGGATCCACAGATACGCAGTATTTT
CASLPLAGSTDTQYF
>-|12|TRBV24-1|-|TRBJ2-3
TGTGCCACCAGTGATTTGCGAGATACGCAGTATTTT
CATSDLRDTQYF
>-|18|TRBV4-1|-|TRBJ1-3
TGCGCCAGCAGCCAAGATCACGGGGCAGGAGATTCTGGAAACACCATATATTTT
CASSQDHGAGDSGNTIYF
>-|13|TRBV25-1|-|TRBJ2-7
TGTGCCAGCAGTGAAGGTCCCACAGGGGAGCAGTACTTC
CASSEGPTGEQYF